This T cell receptor (beta chain) was retrieved from a study of molecular identifiers for immune sequencing clone quantification. This clonotype was observed a handful of times. An end of the junction differs from the germline gene, which may be a read error. MiXCR, applied by TCRdb to the PCR reads, yields one record per CDR3 protein. The table records 97,000 or so distinct CDR3 sequences, under 40% of them present only once. This CDR3 has 12 residues. In germline, CDR1 is KGHSH, CDR2 LQKENI. Between about 18,000 and 1,100,000 sorted cells, with 10%, 30% or 50% RNA, yielded naive CD8 libraries. The sequence was obtained from a human donor in good health. Some libraries in this study had Jurkat cell RNA spiked in. Sequencing was carried out using naive CD8+ T cells from blood, with Jurkat cell RNA spiked in. Subset defined: FACS-sorted CD8+CD4-CCR7+CD45RA+ naive T cells. The chain employs TRBV18 and TRBJ2-3; D is unresolved. CDR3 loop: CASSPLLDTQYF. The CDR3, as DNA: TGTGCCAGCTCCCCACTCTTGGATACGCAGTATTTT.